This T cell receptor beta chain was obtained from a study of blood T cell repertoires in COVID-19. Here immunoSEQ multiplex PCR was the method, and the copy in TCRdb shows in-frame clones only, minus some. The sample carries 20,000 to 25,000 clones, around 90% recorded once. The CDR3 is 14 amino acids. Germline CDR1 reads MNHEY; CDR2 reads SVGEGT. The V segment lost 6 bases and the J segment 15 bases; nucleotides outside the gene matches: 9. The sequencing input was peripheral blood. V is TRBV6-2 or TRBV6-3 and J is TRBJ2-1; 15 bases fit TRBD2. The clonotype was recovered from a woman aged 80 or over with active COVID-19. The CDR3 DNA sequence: TGTGCCAGCAGCAAACGGACTAGCGGGGGGGCAGGGTTCTTC. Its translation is CASSKRTSGGAGFF.